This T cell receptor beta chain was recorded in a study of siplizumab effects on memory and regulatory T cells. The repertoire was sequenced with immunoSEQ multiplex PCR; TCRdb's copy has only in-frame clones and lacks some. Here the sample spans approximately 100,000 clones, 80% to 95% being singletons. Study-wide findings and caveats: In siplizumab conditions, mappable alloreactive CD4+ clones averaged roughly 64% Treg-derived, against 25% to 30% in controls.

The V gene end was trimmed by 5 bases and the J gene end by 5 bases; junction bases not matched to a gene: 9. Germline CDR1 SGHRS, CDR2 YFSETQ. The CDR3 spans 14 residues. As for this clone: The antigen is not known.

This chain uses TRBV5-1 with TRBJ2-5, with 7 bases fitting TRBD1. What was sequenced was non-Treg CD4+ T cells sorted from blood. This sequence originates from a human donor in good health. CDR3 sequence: CASRSTGAWETQYF. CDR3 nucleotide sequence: TGCGCCAGCAGGAGCACAGGGGCATGGGAGACCCAGTACTTC.